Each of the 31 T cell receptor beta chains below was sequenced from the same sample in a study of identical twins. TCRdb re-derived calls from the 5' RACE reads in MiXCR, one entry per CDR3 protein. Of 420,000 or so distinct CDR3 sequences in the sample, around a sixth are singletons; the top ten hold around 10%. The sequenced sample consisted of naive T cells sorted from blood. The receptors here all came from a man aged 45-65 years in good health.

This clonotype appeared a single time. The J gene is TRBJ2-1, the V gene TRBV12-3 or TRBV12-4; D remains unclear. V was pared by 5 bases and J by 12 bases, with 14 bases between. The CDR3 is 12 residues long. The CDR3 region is CASSPPDVGQFF. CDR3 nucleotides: TGTGCCAGCAGTCCACCCGACGTCGGGCAGTTCTTC.

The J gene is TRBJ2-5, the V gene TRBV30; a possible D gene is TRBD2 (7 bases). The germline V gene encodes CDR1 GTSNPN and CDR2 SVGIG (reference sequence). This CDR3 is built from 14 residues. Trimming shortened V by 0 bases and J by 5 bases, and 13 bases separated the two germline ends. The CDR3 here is CAWSVGGVEETQYF. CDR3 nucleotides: TGTGCCTGGAGTGTAGGGGGGGTGGAGGAGACCCAGTACTTC.

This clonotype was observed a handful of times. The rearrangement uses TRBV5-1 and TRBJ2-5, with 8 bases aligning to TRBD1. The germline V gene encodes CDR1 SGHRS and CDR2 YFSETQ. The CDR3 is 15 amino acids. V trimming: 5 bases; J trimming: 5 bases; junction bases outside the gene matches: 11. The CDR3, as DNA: TGCGCCAGCAGACCGACCGGACAGGGCAGGGAGACCCAGTACTTC. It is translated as CASRPTGQGRETQYF.

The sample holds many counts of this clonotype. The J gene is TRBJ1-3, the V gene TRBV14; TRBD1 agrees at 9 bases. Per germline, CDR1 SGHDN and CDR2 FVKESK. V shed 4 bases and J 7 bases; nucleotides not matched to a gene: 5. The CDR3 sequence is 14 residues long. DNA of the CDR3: TGTGCCAGCAGCCTATACGACAGGGGGAACACCATATATTTT. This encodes CASSLYDRGNTIYF.

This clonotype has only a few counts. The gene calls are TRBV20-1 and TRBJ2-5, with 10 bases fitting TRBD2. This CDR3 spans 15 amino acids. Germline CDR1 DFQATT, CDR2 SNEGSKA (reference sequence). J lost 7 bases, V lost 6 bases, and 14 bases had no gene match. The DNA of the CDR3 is TGCAGTGCCGAGGGAGAGCGGGGGGGCTGGGGGACCCAGTACTTC. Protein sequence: CSAEGERGGWGTQYF.

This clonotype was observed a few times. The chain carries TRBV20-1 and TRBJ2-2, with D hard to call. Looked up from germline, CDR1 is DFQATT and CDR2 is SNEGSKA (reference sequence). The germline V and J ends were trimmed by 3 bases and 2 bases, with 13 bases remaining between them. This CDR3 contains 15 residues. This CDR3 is CSARPKARNTGELFF. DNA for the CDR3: TGCAGTGCTAGGCCAAAGGCGAGAAACACCGGGGAGCTGTTTTTT.

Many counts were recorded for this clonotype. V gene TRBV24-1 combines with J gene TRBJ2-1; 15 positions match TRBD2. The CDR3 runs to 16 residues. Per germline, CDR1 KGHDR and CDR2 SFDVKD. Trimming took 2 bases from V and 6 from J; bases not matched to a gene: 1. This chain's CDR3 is CATSDWGLAGGNEQFF. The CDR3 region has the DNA TGTGCCACCAGTGATTGGGGACTAGCGGGAGGCAATGAGCAGTTCTTC.

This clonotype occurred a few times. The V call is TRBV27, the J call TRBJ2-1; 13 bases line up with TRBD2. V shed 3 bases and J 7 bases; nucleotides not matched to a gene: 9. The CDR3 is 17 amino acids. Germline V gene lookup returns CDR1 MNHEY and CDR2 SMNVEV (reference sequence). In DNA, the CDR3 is TGTGCCAGCAGTTTCTGGGGACTAGCGGGGCGAAGGAATGAGCAGTTCTTC. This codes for CASSFWGLAGRRNEQFF.

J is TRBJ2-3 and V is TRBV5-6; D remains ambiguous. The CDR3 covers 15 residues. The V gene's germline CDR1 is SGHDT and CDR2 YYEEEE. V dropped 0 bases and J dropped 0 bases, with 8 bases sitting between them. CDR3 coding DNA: TGTGCCAGCAGCTTGGGACCTTCTAGCACAGATACGCAGTATTTT. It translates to CASSLGPSSTDTQYF.

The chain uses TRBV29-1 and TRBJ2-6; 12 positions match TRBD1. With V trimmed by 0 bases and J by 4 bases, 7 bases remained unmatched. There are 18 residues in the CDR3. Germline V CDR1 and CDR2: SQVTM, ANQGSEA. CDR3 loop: CSVEDPGQGAGGANVLTF. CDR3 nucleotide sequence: TGCAGCGTTGAAGATCCGGGACAGGGGGCGGGAGGGGCCAACGTCCTGACTTTC.

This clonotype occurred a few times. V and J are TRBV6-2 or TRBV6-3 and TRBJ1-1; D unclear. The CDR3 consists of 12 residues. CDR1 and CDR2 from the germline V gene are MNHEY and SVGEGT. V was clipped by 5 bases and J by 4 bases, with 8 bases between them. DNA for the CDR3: TGTGCCAGCAGTGCGGTGGGCACTGAAGCTTTCTTT. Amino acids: CASSAVGTEAFF.

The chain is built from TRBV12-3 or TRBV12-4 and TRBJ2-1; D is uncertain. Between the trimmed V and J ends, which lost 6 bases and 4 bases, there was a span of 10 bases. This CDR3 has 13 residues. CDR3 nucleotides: TGTGCCAGCAGGGCGCCCCTTTACAATGAGCAGTTCTTC. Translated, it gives CASRAPLYNEQFF.

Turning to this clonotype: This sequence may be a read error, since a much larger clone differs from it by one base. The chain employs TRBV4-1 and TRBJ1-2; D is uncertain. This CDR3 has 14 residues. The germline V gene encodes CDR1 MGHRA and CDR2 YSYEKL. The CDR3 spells CASSREIYNYGYPF. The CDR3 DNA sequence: TGCGCCAGCAGCCGAGAGATTTATAACTATGGCTACCCCTTC.

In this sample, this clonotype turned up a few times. The CDR3 DNA is TGTGCCAGCGGACTAGCGGAAGAGACCCAGTACTTC. Amino acids: CASGLAEETQYF. The rearrangement links TRBV10-3 to TRBJ2-5, with 10 nucleotides matching TRBD2. V was clipped by 10 bases and J by 3 bases; unmatched bases: 2. This CDR3 has 12 residues. The V gene's germline CDR1 is ENHRY and CDR2 SYGVKD.

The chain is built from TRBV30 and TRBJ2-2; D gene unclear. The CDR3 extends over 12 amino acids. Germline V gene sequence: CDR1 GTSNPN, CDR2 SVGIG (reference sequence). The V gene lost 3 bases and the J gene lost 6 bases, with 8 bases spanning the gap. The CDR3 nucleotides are TGTGCCTGGAGCCGCTGGGCCGGGGAGCTGTTTTTT. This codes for CAWSRWAGELFF.

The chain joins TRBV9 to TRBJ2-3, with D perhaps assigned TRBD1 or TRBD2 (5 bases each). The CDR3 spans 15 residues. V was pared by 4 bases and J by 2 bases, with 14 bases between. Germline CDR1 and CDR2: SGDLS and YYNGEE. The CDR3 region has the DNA TGTGCCAGCAGCCCCCGGATTGGGACCACAGATACGCAGTATTTT. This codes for CASSPRIGTTDTQYF.

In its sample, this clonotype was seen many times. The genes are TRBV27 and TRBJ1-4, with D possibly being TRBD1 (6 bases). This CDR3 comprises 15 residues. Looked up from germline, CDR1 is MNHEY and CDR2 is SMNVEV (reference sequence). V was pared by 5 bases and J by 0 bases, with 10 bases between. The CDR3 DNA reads TGTGCCAGCAGTCGGACAGCCGCAACTAATGAAAAACTGTTTTTT. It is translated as CASSRTAATNEKLFF.

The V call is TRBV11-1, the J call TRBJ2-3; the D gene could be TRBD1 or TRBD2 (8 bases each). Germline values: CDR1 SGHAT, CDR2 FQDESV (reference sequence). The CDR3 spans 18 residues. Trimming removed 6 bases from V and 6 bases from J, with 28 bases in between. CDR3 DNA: TGTGCCAGCAGGTCGGAGTTTACAGGGGGACTAGTTTATGATACGCAGTATTTT. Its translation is CASRSEFTGGLVYDTQYF.

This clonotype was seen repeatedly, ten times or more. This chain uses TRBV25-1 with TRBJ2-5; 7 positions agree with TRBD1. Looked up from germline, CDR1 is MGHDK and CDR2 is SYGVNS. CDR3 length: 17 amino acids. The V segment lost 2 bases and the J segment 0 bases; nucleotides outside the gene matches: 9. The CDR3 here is CASSEIRGQSYQETQYF. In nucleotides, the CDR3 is TGTGCCAGCAGTGAAATTCGGGGACAGTCGTACCAAGAGACCCAGTACTTC.

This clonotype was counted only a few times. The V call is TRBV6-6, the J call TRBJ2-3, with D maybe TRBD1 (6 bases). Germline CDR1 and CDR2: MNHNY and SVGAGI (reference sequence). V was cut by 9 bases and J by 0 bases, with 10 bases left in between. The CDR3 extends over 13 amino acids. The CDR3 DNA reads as TGTGCCAGTATGGGGGCTAGCACAGATACGCAGTATTTT. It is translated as CASMGASTDTQYF.

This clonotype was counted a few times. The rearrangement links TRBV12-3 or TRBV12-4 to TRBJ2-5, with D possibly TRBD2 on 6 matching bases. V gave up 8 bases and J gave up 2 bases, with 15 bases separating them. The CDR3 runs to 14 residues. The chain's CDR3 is CASVRGTRQETQYF. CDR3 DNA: TGTGCCAGCGTTCGGGGGACCAGACAAGAGACCCAGTACTTC.

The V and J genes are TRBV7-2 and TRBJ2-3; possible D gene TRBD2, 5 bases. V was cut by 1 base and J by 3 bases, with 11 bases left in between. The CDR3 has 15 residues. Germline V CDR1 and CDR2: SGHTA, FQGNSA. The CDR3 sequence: CASSLGLPQTDTQYF. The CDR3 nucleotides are TGTGCCAGCAGCTTAGGACTACCCCAAACAGATACGCAGTATTTT.

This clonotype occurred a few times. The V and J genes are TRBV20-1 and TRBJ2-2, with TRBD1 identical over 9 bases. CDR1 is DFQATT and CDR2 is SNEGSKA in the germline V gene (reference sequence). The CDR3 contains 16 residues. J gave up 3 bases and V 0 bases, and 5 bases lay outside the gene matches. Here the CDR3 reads CSARDPRQGDTGELFF. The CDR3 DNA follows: TGCAGTGCTAGAGATCCCCGACAGGGGGACACCGGGGAGCTGTTTTTT.

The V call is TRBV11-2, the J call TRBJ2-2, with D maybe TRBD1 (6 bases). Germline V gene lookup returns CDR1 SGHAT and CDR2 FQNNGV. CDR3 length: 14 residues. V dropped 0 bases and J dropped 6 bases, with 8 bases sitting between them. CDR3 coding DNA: TGTGCCAGCAGCTTAGATCCAGGGGCCGGGGAGCTGTTTTTT. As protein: CASSLDPGAGELFF.

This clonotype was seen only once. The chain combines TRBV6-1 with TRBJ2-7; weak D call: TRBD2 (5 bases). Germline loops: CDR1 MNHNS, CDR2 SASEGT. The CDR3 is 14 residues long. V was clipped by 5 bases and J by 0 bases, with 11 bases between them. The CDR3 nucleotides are TGTGCCAGCAGTTTAGCGCCCCCCTCCTACGAGCAGTACTTC. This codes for CASSLAPPSYEQYF.

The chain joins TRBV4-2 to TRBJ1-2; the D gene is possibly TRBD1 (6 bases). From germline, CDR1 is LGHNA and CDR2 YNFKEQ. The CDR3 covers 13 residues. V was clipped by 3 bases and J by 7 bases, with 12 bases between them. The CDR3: CASSQRAGAGYTF. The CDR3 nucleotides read TGTGCCAGCAGCCAGCGGGCGGGGGCTGGCTACACCTTC.

CDR3 residues: CASSQGPPQTNTGELFF. DNA for the CDR3: TGTGCCAGCAGCCAAGGCCCACCCCAAACCAACACCGGGGAGCTGTTTTTT. The V and J genes are TRBV4-2 and TRBJ2-2; D not resolved. Trimming took off 1 base at V and 2 bases at J, with 14 bases between the two ends. The CDR3 is made up of 17 amino acids. Per the germline V gene, CDR1 is LGHNA and CDR2 is YNFKEQ.

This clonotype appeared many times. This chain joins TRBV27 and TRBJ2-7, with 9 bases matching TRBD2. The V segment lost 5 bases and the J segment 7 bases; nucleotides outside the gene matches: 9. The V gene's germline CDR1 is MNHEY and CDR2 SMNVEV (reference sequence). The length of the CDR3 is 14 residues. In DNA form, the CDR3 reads TGTGCCAGCAGTACAATAGCGGGAGATTATGAGCAGTACTTC. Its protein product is CASSTIAGDYEQYF.

For the CDR3, the DNA is TGTGCCAGCAGTATCCCGGGACTAGCGAGCGAGCAGTACTTC. Encoded protein: CASSIPGLASEQYF. The gene calls are TRBV28 and TRBJ2-7, with 10 bases identical to TRBD2. The CDR3 sequence is 14 residues long. V dropped 5 bases and J dropped 6; count of bases not matched to a gene: 7. Germline V lookup: CDR1 MDHEN, CDR2 SYDVKM.

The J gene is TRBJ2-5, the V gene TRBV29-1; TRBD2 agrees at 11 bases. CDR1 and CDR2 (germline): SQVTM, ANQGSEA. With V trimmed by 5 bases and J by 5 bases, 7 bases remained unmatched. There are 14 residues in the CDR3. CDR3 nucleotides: TGCAGCGTTCGGGCGGCTAGCGGGAGGGAGACCCAGTACTTC. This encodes CSVRAASGRETQYF.

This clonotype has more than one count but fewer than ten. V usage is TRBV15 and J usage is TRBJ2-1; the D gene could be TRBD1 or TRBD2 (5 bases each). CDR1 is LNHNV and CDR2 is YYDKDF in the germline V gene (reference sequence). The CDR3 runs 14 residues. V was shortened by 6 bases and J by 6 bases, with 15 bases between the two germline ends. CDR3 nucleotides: TGTGCCACCAGGGGGGAACGACGAGTCAATGAGCAGTTCTTC. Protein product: CATRGERRVNEQFF.